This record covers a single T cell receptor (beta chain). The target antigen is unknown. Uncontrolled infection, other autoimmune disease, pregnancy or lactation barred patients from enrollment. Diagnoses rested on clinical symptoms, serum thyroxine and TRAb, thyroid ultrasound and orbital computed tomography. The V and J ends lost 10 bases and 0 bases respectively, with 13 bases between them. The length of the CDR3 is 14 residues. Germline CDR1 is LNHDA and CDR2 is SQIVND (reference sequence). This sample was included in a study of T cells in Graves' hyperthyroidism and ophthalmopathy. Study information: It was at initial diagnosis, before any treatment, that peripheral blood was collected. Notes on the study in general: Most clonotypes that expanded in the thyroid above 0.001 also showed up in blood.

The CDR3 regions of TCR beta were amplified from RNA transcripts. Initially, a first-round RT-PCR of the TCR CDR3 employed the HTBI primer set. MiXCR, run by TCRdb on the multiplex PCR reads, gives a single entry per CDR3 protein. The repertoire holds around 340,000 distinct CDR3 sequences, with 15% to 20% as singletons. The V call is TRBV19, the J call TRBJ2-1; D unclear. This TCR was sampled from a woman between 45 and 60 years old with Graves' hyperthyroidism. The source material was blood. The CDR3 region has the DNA TGTGCCACCCAGCAGCTCGGCTCCTACAATGAGCAGTTCTTC. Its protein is CATQQLGSYNEQFF. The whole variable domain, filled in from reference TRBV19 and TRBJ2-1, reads DGGITQSPKYLFRKEGQNVTLSCEQNLNHDAMYWYRQDPGQGLRLIYYSQIVNDFQKGDIAEGYSVSREKKESFPLTVTSAQKNPTAFYLCATQQLGSYNEQFFGPGTRLTVL.